This is a list of T cell receptor beta chains from one sample in a study of shared clonotypes between healthy human individuals. Sequenced by immunoSEQ multiplex PCR; TCRdb stores in-frame clones only, minus some. The sample has about 650,000 clones, about 95% seen once. The specimen sequenced was naive CD8+ T cells sorted from blood. The receptors stem from a woman in her 30s in good health. CDR3s include the opening cysteine and the closing phenylalanine or tryptophan. The D gene is left open where the match is weak. The size field is filled for only some rows; it gives once, few, many or a size class.

CDR3 | DNA | size | V | D | J
CASSSPPENTEAFF | TGTGCCAGCAGTTCCCCCCCCGAAAACACTGAAGCTTTCTTT | . | TRBV28 | . | TRBJ1-1
CASSVGDYPEEQFF | TGTGCCAGCAGCGTAGGTGACTACCCGGAGGAGCAGTTCTTC | . | TRBV9 | . | TRBJ2-1
CASSFVASSYNEQFF | TGTGCCAGCAGCTTTGTCGCGAGCTCCTACAATGAGCAGTTCTTC | . | TRBV11-1 | . | TRBJ2-1
CAISESREYQPQHF | TGTGCCATCAGTGAGTCTAGGGAATATCAGCCCCAGCATTTT | . | TRBV10-3 | . | TRBJ1-5
CASSLDQEPGWSYEQYF | TGTGCCAGCAGCTTAGACCAGGAGCCGGGATGGTCCTACGAGCAGTACTTC | . | TRBV11-2 | . | TRBJ2-7
CASSQDVAGGNEQFF | TGCGCCAGCAGCCAAGATGTAGCGGGAGGTAATGAGCAGTTCTTC | . | TRBV4-1 | TRBD2 | TRBJ2-1
CASSLAQGNTGELFF | TGTGCCAGCAGCTTAGCCCAGGGGAACACCGGGGAGCTGTTTTTT | . | TRBV7-9 | . | TRBJ2-2
CASSLGGDNYGYTF | TGTGCCAGCAGCTTGGGGGGGGACAACTATGGCTACACCTTC | . | TRBV7-6 | . | TRBJ1-2
CASSQRGSETCF | TGTGCCAGCAGTCAGAGAGGTTCCGAAACATGTTTT | . | TRBV27 | . | TRBJ2-3
CASSSRQGRGGELFF | TGTGCCAGCAGCTCGAGACAGGGTAGGGGCGGGGAGCTGTTTTTT | once | TRBV7-2 | TRBD1 | TRBJ2-2
CASSLTSGSPGGETQYF | TGTGCCAGCAGCTTGACTAGCGGGAGTCCCGGGGGGGAGACCCAGTACTTC | . | TRBV11-3 | TRBD2 | TRBJ2-5
CASSPISGGPKYF | TGTGCCAGCAGCCCCATAAGTGGGGGACCGAAGTACTTC | . | TRBV6-4 | . | TRBJ2-4
CASSKKAGGWTGELFF | TGTGCCAGCAGTAAGAAAGCGGGAGGGTGGACCGGGGAGCTGTTTTTT | . | TRBV2 | TRBD2 | TRBJ2-2
CASSLARTGVGYTF | TGTGCCAGCAGCTTAGCCAGGACAGGGGTCGGCTACACCTTC | . | TRBV7-8 | TRBD1 | TRBJ1-2
CASSLLAGPAHEQYF | TGTGCCAGCAGTTTATTAGCGGGGCCCGCCCACGAGCAGTACTTC | . | TRBV27 | TRBD2 | TRBJ2-7
CASSSPGVAGGTGELFF | TGTGCCAGCAGTTCCCCCGGGGTAGCGGGAGGTACCGGGGAGCTGTTTTTT | . | TRBV28 | TRBD2 | TRBJ2-2
CASSILAGTYEQYF | TGTGCCAGTAGTATCCTAGCGGGGACCTACGAGCAGTACTTC | . | TRBV19 | TRBD2 | TRBJ2-7
CASSALAGDGEQFF | TGTGCCAGCAGCGCCCTAGCGGGAGATGGAGAGCAGTTCTTC | . | TRBV9 | TRBD2 | TRBJ2-1
CASSFQGEETQYF | TGTGCCAGCAGCTTCCAAGGGGAGGAGACCCAGTACTTC | . | TRBV7-9 | . | TRBJ2-5
CASSFTTREDNEQFF | TGTGCCAGCAGCTTTACGACGCGGGAGGACAATGAGCAGTTCTTC | . | TRBV7-9 | TRBD2 | TRBJ2-1
CASSLGPGQFF | TGTGCCAGCAGCTTAGGCCCCGGCCAGTTCTTC | . | TRBV13 | . | TRBJ2-1
CASSEVGGTINEAFF | TGTGCCAGCAGTGAAGTAGGTGGGACTATCAATGAAGCTTTCTTT | . | TRBV6-1 | . | TRBJ1-1
CASKWGRGLEKLFF | TGTGCCAGCAAATGGGGCAGGGGGCTAGAAAAACTGTTTTTT | . | TRBV6-1 | TRBD1 | TRBJ1-4
CASSSGLAGGPSTGELFF | TGTGCCAGCAGCTCGGGACTAGCGGGAGGGCCGAGCACCGGGGAGCTGTTTTTT | . | TRBV7-8 | TRBD2 | TRBJ2-2
CASSLGERGESQQFF | TGTGCCAGCAGCTTAGGAGAGCGGGGGGAATCCCAGCAGTTCTTC | . | TRBV7-9 | TRBD2 | TRBJ2-1
CASSTLDGDTGELFF | TGTGCCAGCAGTACCCTGGACGGGGACACCGGGGAGCTGTTTTTT | . | TRBV27 | . | TRBJ2-2
CASSPSETSSYEQYF | TGCGCCAGCAGCCCTTCTGAGACTAGCTCCTACGAGCAGTACTTC | . | TRBV5-1 | . | TRBJ2-7
CASSLSHRGYEQYF | TGTGCCAGCAGTTTATCACACAGGGGATACGAGCAGTACTTC | . | TRBV27 | TRBD1 | TRBJ2-7
CASSQGLAGGAAKNIQYF | TGCGCCAGCAGCCAAGGACTAGCGGGAGGTGCGGCCAAAAACATTCAGTACTTC | . | TRBV4-1 | TRBD2 | TRBJ2-4
CASSLLKANTDTQYF | TGTGCCAGCAGTTTATTAAAGGCCAACACAGATACGCAGTATTTT | . | TRBV27 | . | TRBJ2-3